This T cell receptor (beta chain) was identified during a study of cytotoxic CD8 clonotypes in ibrutinib-treated CLL. Clones were sequenced by immunoSEQ multiplex PCR, and TCRdb holds only the in-frame ones, with some missing. The sample has roughly 250,000 clones; 70% are singletons. This CDR3 has 13 residues. V shed 0 bases and J shed 5 bases, with 6 bases lying between them. CDR1 and CDR2 (germline): SGHDT, YYEEEE. This TCR was sampled from a human donor with chronic lymphocytic leukemia. The material was PBMCs, obtained after 24 months of ibrutinib treatment. This chain links TRBV5-6 with TRBJ2-4; D is uncertain. The CDR3 protein is CASSLGLENIQYF. CDR3 in DNA: TGTGCCAGCAGCTTGGGGCTGGAAAACATTCAGTACTTC.